This paragraph reports one T cell receptor beta chain. Antigen: not known. One junction end does not reproduce the germline sequence, and a read error may be involved. This sample was taken from a study of T-cell memory formation after mild COVID-19. TCRdb ran MiXCR on the 5' RACE reads and lists one entry per CDR3 protein. Here the sample spans fewer than 110,000 distinct CDR3 sequences, roughly 14% being singletons. The CDR3 spans 17 residues. The germline CDR1 and CDR2 sequences are SEHNR and FQNEAQ (reference sequence). Study-wide results and caveats: Clones which contracted sat mainly in CM and EM if CD4+, and in EMRA if CD8+.

Sequenced input: PBMCs or a T cell subset sorted from them (not recorded which). The receptor was isolated from a man aged 18 to 30 who had mild COVID-19 (a few samples of this study predate the infection). Cell type and time point are not known. The genes are TRBV7-9 and TRBJ2-2, with 14 positions matching TRBD2. The CDR3 DNA reads as TGTGCCAGCAGCGGGACTAGCGGGGGAGCGAACGCCGGGGAGCTGTTTTTT. Amino acid sequence: CASSGTSGGANAGELFF.